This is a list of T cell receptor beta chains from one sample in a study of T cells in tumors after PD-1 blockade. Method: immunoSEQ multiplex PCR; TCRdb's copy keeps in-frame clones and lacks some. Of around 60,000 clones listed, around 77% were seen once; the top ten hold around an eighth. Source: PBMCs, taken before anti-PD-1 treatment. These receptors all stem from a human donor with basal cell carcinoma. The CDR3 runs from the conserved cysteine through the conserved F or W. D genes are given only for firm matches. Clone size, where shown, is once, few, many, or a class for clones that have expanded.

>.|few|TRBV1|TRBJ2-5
CTSSQDQRGRETQYF
TGCACCAGCAGCCAAGATCAGCGTGGGCGAGAGACCCAGTACTTC
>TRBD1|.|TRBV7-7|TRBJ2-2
CASSWDRNTGELFF
TGTGCTAGCAGCTGGGACAGAAACACCGGGGAGCTGTTTTTT
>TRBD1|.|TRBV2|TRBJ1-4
CASSEANRGQGKLFF
TGTGCCAGCAGTGAAGCAAACAGGGGGCAGGGAAAACTGTTTTTT
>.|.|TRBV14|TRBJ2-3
CASSHWGGAPSTDTQYF
TGTGCCAGCAGCCACTGGGGCGGGGCCCCAAGCACAGATACGCAGTATTTT
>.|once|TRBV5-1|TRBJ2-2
CASSLGDFTGELFF
TGCGCCAGCAGCCTAGGAGACTTCACCGGGGAGCTGTTTTTT
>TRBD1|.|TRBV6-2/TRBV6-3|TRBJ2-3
CASSRTGTGVKDTQYF
TGTGCCAGCAGTCGAACCGGGACAGGGGTGAAAGATACGCAGTATTTT
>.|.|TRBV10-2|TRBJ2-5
CASRASQETQYF
TGCGCCAGCAGGGCCTCGCAAGAGACCCAGTACTTC
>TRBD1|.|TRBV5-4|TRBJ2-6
CASSPGVRGGSSGANVLTF
TGTGCCAGCAGCCCCGGTGTGAGAGGGGGCTCATCTGGGGCCAACGTCCTGACTTTC
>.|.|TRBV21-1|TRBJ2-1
CASSKLGWSSYNEQFF
TGTGCCAGCAGCAAATTAGGGTGGAGCTCCTACAATGAGCAGTTCTTC
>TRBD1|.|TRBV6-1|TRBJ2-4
CASSDRGNIQYF
TGTGCCAGCAGTGACAGGGGGAACATTCAGTACTTC
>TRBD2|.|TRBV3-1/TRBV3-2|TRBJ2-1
CASSQRTSGVYNEQFF
TGTGCCAGCAGCCAACGGACTAGCGGGGTCTACAATGAGCAGTTCTTC
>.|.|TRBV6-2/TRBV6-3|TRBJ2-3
CASSGRADTQYF
TGTGCCAGCAGTGGAAGGGCAGATACGCAGTATTTT
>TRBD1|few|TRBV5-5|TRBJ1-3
CASSLSGQGFNTIYF
TGTGCCAGCAGCTTGTCCGGACAGGGGTTTAACACCATATATTTT
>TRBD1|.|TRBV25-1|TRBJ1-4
CASSDPGTVGKLFF
TGTGCCAGCAGTGACCCCGGGACAGTCGGAAAACTGTTTTTT
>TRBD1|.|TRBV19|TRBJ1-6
CASSIGQGAIPLHF
TGTGCCAGTAGTATAGGACAGGGGGCAATACCCCTCCACTTT
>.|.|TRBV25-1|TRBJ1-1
CASTQEGPNTEAFF
TGTGCCAGCACCCAAGAGGGGCCGAACACTGAAGCTTTCTTT
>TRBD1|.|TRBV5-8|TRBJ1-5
CASSRRDRGFSNQPQHF
TGTGCCAGCAGCCGCCGGGACAGGGGGTTTAGCAATCAGCCCCAGCATTTT
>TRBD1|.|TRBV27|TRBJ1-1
CASSSTGTGGGRAFF
TGTGCCAGCAGTTCCACCGGGACAGGGGGCGGGAGGGCTTTCTTT
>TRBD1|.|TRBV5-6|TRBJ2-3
CASSFDLGQLRTDTQYF
TGTGCCAGCAGCTTCGATTTGGGACAGCTTCGCACAGATACGCAGTATTTT
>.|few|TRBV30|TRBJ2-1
CAWLRGTPYNEQFF
TGTGCCTGGTTGCGAGGGACTCCCTACAATGAGCAGTTCTTC
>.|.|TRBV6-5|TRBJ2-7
CATLKTDPTPYEQYF
TGTGCCACCCTTAAGACAGACCCAACCCCCTACGAGCAGTACTTC
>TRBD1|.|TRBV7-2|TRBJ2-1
CASSSGQGSNEQFF
TGTGCCAGCAGCTCGGGACAGGGTAGCAATGAGCAGTTCTTC
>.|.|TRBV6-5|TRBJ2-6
CASSYRDPESNVLTF
TGTGCCAGCAGTTACAGGGACCCGGAATCAAACGTCCTGACTTTC
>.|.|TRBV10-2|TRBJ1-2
CASSEKGVGWYGYTF
TGCGCCAGCAGTGAAAAAGGGGTGGGGTGGTATGGCTACACCTTC
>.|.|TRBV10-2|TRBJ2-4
CASSDSGLAKNIQYF
TGCGCCAGCAGTGATTCGGGCCTAGCCAAAAACATTCAGTACTTC
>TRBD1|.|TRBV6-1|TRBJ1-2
CASSEDWGRTGNGYTF
TGTGCCAGCAGTGAAGATTGGGGGAGGACAGGGAATGGCTACACCTTC
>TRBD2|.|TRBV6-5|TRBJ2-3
CASRGPGGKDTQYF
TGTGCCAGCAGGGGTCCGGGGGGAAAAGATACGCAGTATTTT
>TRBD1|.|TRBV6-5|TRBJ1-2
CASSNHATGVLRYTF
TGTGCCAGCAGCAACCATGCGACAGGGGTGTTACGCTACACCTTC
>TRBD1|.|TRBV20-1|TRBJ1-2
CSARDRAGYTF
TGCAGTGCTCGAGACAGGGCTGGCTACACCTTC
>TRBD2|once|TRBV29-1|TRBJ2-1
CSLRLAGRTGNEQFF
TGCAGCTTGAGACTAGCGGGCCGAACGGGGAATGAGCAGTTCTTC
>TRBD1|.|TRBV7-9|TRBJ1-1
CASSSRQGFNTEAFF
TGTGCCAGCAGCTCCCGACAGGGGTTTAACACTGAAGCTTTCTTT
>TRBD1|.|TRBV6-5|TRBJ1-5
CATRTGPPHQPQHF
TGTGCCACCCGGACAGGTCCCCCCCATCAGCCCCAGCATTTT
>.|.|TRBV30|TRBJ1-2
CAWSGQTLNYGYTF
TGTGCCTGGAGTGGACAGACCCTTAACTATGGCTACACCTTC
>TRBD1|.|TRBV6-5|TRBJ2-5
CASTGTVQETQYF
TGTGCCAGCACCGGGACAGTTCAAGAGACCCAGTACTTC
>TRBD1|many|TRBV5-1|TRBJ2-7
CASSPGTGGDEQYF
TGCGCCAGCAGCCCCGGGACAGGGGGCGACGAGCAGTACTTC